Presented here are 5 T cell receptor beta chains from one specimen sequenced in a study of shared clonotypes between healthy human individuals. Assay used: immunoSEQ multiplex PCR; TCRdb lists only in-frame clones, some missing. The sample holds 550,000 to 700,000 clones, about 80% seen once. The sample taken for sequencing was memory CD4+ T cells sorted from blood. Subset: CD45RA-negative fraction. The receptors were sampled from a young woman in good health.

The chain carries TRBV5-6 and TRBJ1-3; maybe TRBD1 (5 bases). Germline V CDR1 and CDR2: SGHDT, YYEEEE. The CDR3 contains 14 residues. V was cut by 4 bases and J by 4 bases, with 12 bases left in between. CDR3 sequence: CASSPEGRGNTIYF. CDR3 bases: TGTGCCAGCAGCCCTGAGGGGAGAGGAAACACCATATATTTT.

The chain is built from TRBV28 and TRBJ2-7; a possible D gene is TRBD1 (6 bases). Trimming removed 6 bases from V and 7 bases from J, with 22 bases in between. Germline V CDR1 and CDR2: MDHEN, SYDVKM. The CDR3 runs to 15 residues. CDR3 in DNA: TGTGCCAGCAGCTTAACAGGGTACTCCTCCGGGGAGCAGTACTTC. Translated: CASSLTGYSSGEQYF.

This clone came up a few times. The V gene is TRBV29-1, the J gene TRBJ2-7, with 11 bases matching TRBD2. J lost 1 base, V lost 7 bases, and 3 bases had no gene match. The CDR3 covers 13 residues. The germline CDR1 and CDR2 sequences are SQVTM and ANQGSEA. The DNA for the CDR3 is TGCAGCGGACGGACTAGCGGGTCCTACGAGCAGTACTTC. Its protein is CSGRTSGSYEQYF.

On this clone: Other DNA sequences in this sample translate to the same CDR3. CDR3 sequence (DNA): TGTGCCAGCTCACCCGAGTTCCAAGAGACCCAGTACTTC. It yields the protein CASSPEFQETQYF. V usage is TRBV18 and J usage is TRBJ2-5; D not certain. This CDR3 is 13 amino acids long. V was pared by 3 bases and J by 1 base, with 6 bases between. Germline CDR1 reads KGHSH; CDR2 reads LQKENI.

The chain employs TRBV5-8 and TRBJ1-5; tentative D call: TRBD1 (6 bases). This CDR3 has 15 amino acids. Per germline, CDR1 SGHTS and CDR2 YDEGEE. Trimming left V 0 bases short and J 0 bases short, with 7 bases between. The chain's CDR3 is CASSLGGASNQPQHF. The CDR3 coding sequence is TGTGCCAGCAGCTTGGGGGGGGCTAGCAATCAGCCCCAGCATTTT.